The T cell receptor (beta chain) described here comes from a study of T cell responses to AZD1222 COVID-19 vaccine. Study-wide results and caveats: None of the repertoires were sampled until the peak T cell response had passed.

The sample holds a few counts of this clone. Its antigen remains unidentified. The CDR3 consists of 14 residues. Trimming stripped 9 bases from V and 0 bases from J, with 13 bases between. Germline lookup yields CDR1 MDHEN and CDR2 SYDVKM. Method: immunoSEQ multiplex PCR; TCRdb's copy keeps in-frame clones and lacks some. The data contain about 75,000 clones, roughly 84% of them singletons. The sequences come from peripheral blood, collected 28 days after the second AZD1222 dose. The chain links TRBV28 to TRBJ2-3; no firm D call. The TCR was taken from an adult who received the AZD1222 COVID-19 vaccine. CDR3 sequence reads: CASRHGISTDTQYF. In DNA, the CDR3 is TGTGCCAGTCGTCATGGGATTAGCACAGATACGCAGTATTTT.